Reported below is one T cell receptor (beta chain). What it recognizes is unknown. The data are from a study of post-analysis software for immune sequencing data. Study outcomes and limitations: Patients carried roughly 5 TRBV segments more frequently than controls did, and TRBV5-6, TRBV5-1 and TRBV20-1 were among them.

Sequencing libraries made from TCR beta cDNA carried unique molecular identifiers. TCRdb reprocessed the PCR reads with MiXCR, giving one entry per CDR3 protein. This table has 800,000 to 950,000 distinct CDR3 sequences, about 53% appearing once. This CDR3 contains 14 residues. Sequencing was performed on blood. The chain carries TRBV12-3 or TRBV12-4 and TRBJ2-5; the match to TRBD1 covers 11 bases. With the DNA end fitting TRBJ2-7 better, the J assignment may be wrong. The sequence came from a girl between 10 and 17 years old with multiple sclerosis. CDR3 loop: CASSRRTGGHEQYF. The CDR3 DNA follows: TGTGCCAGCAGTCGCCGGACAGGGGGCCACGAGCAGTACTTC.